A selection of T cell receptor beta chains follows, all from one sample in a study of neurological immune-mediated disorders. TCRdb reprocessed the 5' RACE reads with MiXCR, giving one entry per CDR3 protein. The table has around 68,000 distinct CDR3 sequences, about 4% seen once. What was sequenced was PBMCs. The receptor source for this set is a man between 45 and 60 years old with multiple sclerosis. The CDR3 runs from the conserved cysteine through the conserved F or W. D genes are given only for firm matches. Clone size is stated in some rows and not others, as once, few, many or a class when expanded.

CDR3nt | CDR3aa | j_gene | d_gene | abundance | v_gene
TGTGCCAGCAGCTCTACCCCCACAGATACGCAGTATTTT | CASSSTPTDTQYF | TRBJ2-3 | - | many | TRBV7-2
TGCAGTGCGTCGACAGATGGAAACACCATATATTTT | CSASTDGNTIYF | TRBJ1-3 | - | few | TRBV20-1
TGTGCCAGCACCACCAGGTTAAGGGGGCTTGGTACTGAAGCTTTCTTT | CASTTRLRGLGTEAFF | TRBJ1-1 | TRBD1 | - | TRBV7-2
TGCAGTGCTAGGGGGACAGGTGCCTATGGCTACACCTTC | CSARGTGAYGYTF | TRBJ1-2 | TRBD1 | many | TRBV20-1
TGCAGTGCTGGGGACAGTTCTAACTATGGCTACACCTTC | CSAGDSSNYGYTF | TRBJ1-2 | TRBD1 | few | TRBV20-1
TGTGCCACCAGCAGAGATTGGCAGGGGAGCGGCTACACCTTC | CATSRDWQGSGYTF | TRBJ1-2 | - | many | TRBV15
TGTGCCAGCAGTTTCGGTCTTTATAGCAATCAGCCCCAGCATTTT | CASSFGLYSNQPQHF | TRBJ1-5 | - | many | TRBV5-8
TGTGCCAGCAGCCCCGACAGGGGGCCTGGAAACACCATATATTTT | CASSPDRGPGNTIYF | TRBJ1-3 | TRBD1 | many | TRBV11-2
TGCAGTGCTAGATCCCCGGAAGGGATCGGGGAGCTGTTTTTT | CSARSPEGIGELFF | TRBJ2-2 | - | - | TRBV20-1
- | CSVGSGSINQPQNF | TRBJ1-5 | - | - | TRBV29-1
TGTGCCAGCAGCCAAGGGACAGGGGGTTTAATGAACACTGAAGCTTTCTTT | CASSQGTGGLMNTEAFF | TRBJ1-1 | TRBD1 | - | TRBV7-2
TGCGCCAGCATCTGGGACAGTAATGAAAAACTGTTTTTT | CASIWDSNEKLFF | TRBJ1-4 | TRBD1 | many | TRBV5-1
TGTGCCAGCAGCCAAAAGGCGAGAGATACGCAGTATTTT | CASSQKARDTQYF | TRBJ2-3 | - | many | TRBV3-1
TGCGCCAGCAGCACCGGGACCTCCAATCAGCCCCAGAATTTT | CASSTGTSNQPQNF | TRBJ1-5 | - | many | TRBV5-1
TGTGCCAGCAGCGTAGGATTGGGACGACTGAGGGACGAGCAGTACTTC | CASSVGLGRLRDEQYF | TRBJ2-7 | - | many | TRBV9
TGTGCCAGCAGTTACTCGCAGGGGGCGGGCTACACCTTC | CASSYSQGAGYTF | TRBJ1-2 | TRBD1 | many | TRBV6-5
TGCGCCAGCAGCGCGGGACAGCGAAGCTCCTACAATGAGCAGTTCTTC | CASSAGQRSSYNEQFF | TRBJ2-1 | - | many | TRBV5-1
TGCGCCAGCAGTGCCGGCAGGGCTGAGGCAGAGACCCAGTACTTC | CASSAGRAEAETQYF | TRBJ2-5 | - | many | TRBV10-2
TGTGCCAGCAGTTTACGTGGTCGGCAGTTCAGCCAAGAGACCCAGTACTTC | CASSLRGRQFSQETQYF | TRBJ2-5 | - | many | TRBV28
TGTGCCAGCACCGGATGGGGTATGGAGACCCAGTACTTC | CASTGWGMETQYF | TRBJ2-5 | - | many | TRBV7-9
TGTGCTAGCAGCCCTCGGGGGACAGGGGCCGGGGAGCTGTTTTTT | CASSPRGTGAGELFF | TRBJ2-2 | TRBD1 | many | TRBV7-7
TGCGCCAGCAGCTTCGGACAGGACTATGGCTACACCTTC | CASSFGQDYGYTF | TRBJ1-2 | TRBD1 | many | TRBV5-1
TGCGCCAGCAGCTTGGAACTTCTGGGGGAAGATACGCAGTATTTT | CASSLELLGEDTQYF | TRBJ2-3 | - | many | TRBV5-1
TGTGCCATCAGCAAAGAACCCGGGGAGCTGTTTTTT | CAISKEPGELFF | TRBJ2-2 | - | many | TRBV10-3
TGTGCCAGCAGCCAGCTCTACAGGGGGGACACTGAAGCTTTCTTT | CASSQLYRGDTEAFF | TRBJ1-1 | TRBD1 | - | TRBV4-2
TGCGCCAGCAGCTTGGCCCGCGGAGATACGCAGTATTTT | CASSLARGDTQYF | TRBJ2-3 | - | few | TRBV5-1
TGCAGCGTTGCAGGGGGCTTGCATCAGCCCCAGAATTTT | CSVAGGLHQPQNF | TRBJ1-5 | TRBD1 | many | TRBV29-1
TGTGCCAGCAGCCCGTTCCCCACCACAGATTCCGGGGAGCTGTTTTTT | CASSPFPTTDSGELFF | TRBJ2-2 | - | many | TRBV9
TGTGCCAGCAGCGTTGGGAGAGGGACAGGGGAGGGCTACACCTTC | CASSVGRGTGEGYTF | TRBJ1-2 | TRBD1 | many | TRBV27
TGTGCCAGCAGCTTATACGAGGGGCTTATTTACGAGCAGTACTTC | CASSLYEGLIYEQYF | TRBJ2-7 | - | many | TRBV7-8
TGCGCCAGCAGCTTGGGGACAGGGGTTAACATTCAGTACTTC | CASSLGTGVNIQYF | TRBJ2-4 | TRBD1 | many | TRBV5-1
TGCGCCAGCAGCTTGGGGGGGACACCAACCGGGGAGCTGTTTTTT | CASSLGGTPTGELFF | TRBJ2-2 | - | many | TRBV5-1
TGTGCCAGCAGCTTTAAGAGCGGGACACAAGAGACCCAGTACTTC | CASSFKSGTQETQYF | TRBJ2-5 | - | many | TRBV5-6
TGTGCCAGCAGTCGAAGCCCTACAGGGGGCAAGGTAACCGGGGAGCTGTTTTTT | CASSRSPTGGKVTGELFF | TRBJ2-2 | TRBD1 | many | TRBV27
TGTGCCAGCAGCCCCGTTGCGGGTCCCCTCCACTTT | CASSPVAGPLHF | TRBJ1-6 | - | few | TRBV7-9
TGTGCCAGCAGCTGGAAGGGTGTTTATTCTGGGAGCAATCAGCCCCAGCATTTT | CASSWKGVYSGSNQPQHF | TRBJ1-5 | - | many | TRBV5-5
TGCGCCAGCAGCCAAACTCAAACAGGGCTCACAGATACGCAGTATTTT | CASSQTQTGLTDTQYF | TRBJ2-3 | - | many | TRBV4-1
TGCAGTGCTAGAGGCTCACGTGCGAGGGGTAAGACCGGGGAGCTGTTTTTT | CSARGSRARGKTGELFF | TRBJ2-2 | - | few | TRBV20-1
TGCAGTGCTAGACGGCCTACGCAGGGCAACGGCTACACCTTC | CSARRPTQGNGYTF | TRBJ1-2 | - | - | TRBV20-1
TGTGCCAGCAGCTTAGGCAGGACTAGCGGGAACGAGCAGTACTTC | CASSLGRTSGNEQYF | TRBJ2-7 | TRBD2 | many | TRBV7-2
TGTGCCAGCAGCAAAGTCCGTCGATCTAGCACAGATACGCAGTATTTT | CASSKVRRSSTDTQYF | TRBJ2-3 | - | many | TRBV21-1
TGTGCCAGCAGCGAGGGGAATGCTAACTATGGCTACACCTTC | CASSEGNANYGYTF | TRBJ1-2 | - | many | TRBV9
TGCGCCAGCAGCTTGGCCGGGACAACGAACACCGGGGAGCTGTTTTTT | CASSLAGTTNTGELFF | TRBJ2-2 | - | many | TRBV5-1
TGTGCCAGCAGCGTAGCAGGTGGCTGGGACAGCATGAACACTGAAGCTTTCTTT | CASSVAGGWDSMNTEAFF | TRBJ1-1 | TRBD1 | many | TRBV9
TGCAGTTCTGCTCCAGCCTTAAAGGATGAGCAGTTCTTC | CSSAPALKDEQFF | TRBJ2-1 | - | - | TRBV20-1
TGCAGTGCTAGTGGGATTGATACCTCACCCCTCCACTTT | CSASGIDTSPLHF | TRBJ1-6 | - | many | TRBV20-1
TGTGCCAGCAGCTTTTCTGGGGGCAGTAGCGGGGAGCTGTTTTTT | CASSFSGGSSGELFF | TRBJ2-2 | - | many | TRBV5-5
TGTGCCAGCAGTTACTCGGAAAGTCGACGGAATGAGCAGTTCTTC | CASSYSESRRNEQFF | TRBJ2-1 | - | many | TRBV6-5
TGCGCCAGCAGCCCACAGGTTCTACACCTCTACGAGCAGTACTTC | CASSPQVLHLYEQYF | TRBJ2-7 | - | many | TRBV5-1
TGTGCCAGCAGACCAGGATTGGTTTTCGATGAGCAGTTCTTC | CASRPGLVFDEQFF | TRBJ2-1 | - | many | TRBV12-3/TRBV12-4
TGCAGTGCTAGCATGGGAACTAGCGGGGGGACCACAGATACGCAGTATTTT | CSASMGTSGGTTDTQYF | TRBJ2-3 | TRBD2 | many | TRBV20-1
TGTGCCACCAGTGATTTGGCCCCGGGACAGTACACCGGGGAGCTGTTTTTT | CATSDLAPGQYTGELFF | TRBJ2-2 | TRBD1 | many | TRBV24-1